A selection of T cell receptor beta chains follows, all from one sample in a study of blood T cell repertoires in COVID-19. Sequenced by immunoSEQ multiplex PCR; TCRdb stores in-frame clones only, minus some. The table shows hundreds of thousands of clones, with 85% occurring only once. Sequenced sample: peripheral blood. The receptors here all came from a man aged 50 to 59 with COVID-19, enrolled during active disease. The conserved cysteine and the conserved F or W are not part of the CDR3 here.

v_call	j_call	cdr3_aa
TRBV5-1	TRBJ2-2	ASSFVEDTGELF
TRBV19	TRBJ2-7	ASTPSRTGTYEQY
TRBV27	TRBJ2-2	ASSLLAGGPKDTGELF
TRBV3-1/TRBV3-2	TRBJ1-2	ASSRGTPNYGYT
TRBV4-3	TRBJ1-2	ASSQDRRTNYGYT
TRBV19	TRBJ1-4	ASSIGGGTGSEKLF
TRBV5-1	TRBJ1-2	ASSLASNYGYT
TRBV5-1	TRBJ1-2	ASSLVGSSNYGYT
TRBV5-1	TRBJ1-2	ASSRLTGYGYT
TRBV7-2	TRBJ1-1	ASSLVGGAEGSTEAF
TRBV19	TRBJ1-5	ASSVTGDTSNQPQH
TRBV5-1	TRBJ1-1	ASSLGQGVAEAF
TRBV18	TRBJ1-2	ASSLAGQGNYGYT
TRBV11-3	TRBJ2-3	ASSLGATLDTQY
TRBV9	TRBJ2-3	ASSVGRAATTDTQY
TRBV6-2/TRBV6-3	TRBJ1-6	ASSRIPGQGSSWGNSPLH
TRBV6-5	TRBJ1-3	ASIRDNSGNTIY
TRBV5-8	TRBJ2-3	ASTGTNSNTQY
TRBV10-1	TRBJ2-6	ASSQPSPGTPYSSGANVLT
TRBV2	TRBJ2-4	ASSERVRQY
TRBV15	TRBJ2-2	ATSRDPAGVGTGELF
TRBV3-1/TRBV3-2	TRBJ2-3	ASSQSPGHGFTDTQY
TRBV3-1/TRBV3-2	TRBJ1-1	ASREGPGTEAF
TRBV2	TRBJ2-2	ASRDREGGELF
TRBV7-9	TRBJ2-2	ASSLEGVAGELF
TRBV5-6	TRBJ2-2	ASSSSPAGITGELF
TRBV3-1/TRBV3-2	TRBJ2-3	ASSQEMTGVTDTQY
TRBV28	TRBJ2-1	ASSSTGGEDYNEQF
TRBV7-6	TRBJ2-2	ASSLGQTNTGELF
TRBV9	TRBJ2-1	ASSSTGTSIYNEQF
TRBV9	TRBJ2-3	ASSVGTSGGDTQY
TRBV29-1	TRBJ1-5	SVGAGNQPQH
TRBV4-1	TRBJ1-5	ASSQEGTVDSNQPQH
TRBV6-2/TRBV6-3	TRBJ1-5	ASSYSTDSGNQPQH